This TCR beta chain emerged from a study of spatial heterogeneity in lung cancer. Study context: In raw reads, more than 8.5 appearances on average were recorded for each unique TCR and UMI combination. General study findings and limits: Counts of expanded alpha and beta TCRs within tumors tracked the tumor nonsynonymous mutation count. The study found that ubiquitous and regional expanded TCR counts tracked ubiquitous and regional nonsynonymous mutations, respectively.

Time point defined: sample taken at primary tumor resection. The donors comprised around 72 untreated early-stage non-small cell lung cancer patients. Whole RNA from tumor, nontumor lung or frozen PBMC was sequenced unsorted. TCRdb reprocessed the 5' RACE reads with MiXCR, giving one entry per CDR3 protein. Of roughly 15,000 distinct CDR3 sequences listed, under 8% are singletons. Worth noting for this clonotype: Antigen: not known.

CDR3 size: 15 residues. Germline V gene sequence: CDR1 SGHDN, CDR2 FVKESK. Between the trimmed V and J ends, which lost 3 bases and 0 bases, there was a span of 9 bases. The chain carries TRBV14 and TRBJ2-4, with D unresolved. The source was lung tumor tissue, collected at surgery. The TCR was taken from a male donor with early-stage non-small cell lung cancer. The CDR3, as DNA: TGTGCCAGCAGCCATGGGCAGCTAGCCAAAAACATTCAGTACTTC. Translating gives CASSHGQLAKNIQYF.